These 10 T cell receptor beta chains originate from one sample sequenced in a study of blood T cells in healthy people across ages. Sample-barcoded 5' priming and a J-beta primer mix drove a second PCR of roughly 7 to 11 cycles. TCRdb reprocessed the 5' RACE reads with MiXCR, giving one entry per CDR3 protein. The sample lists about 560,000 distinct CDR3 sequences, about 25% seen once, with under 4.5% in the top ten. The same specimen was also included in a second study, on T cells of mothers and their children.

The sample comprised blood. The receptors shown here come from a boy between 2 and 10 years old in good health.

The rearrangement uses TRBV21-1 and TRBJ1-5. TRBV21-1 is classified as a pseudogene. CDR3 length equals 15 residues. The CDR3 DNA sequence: TGTGCCAGCAGCAAAAGAAGCTTGGGGAATCAGCCCCAGCATTTT. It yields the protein CASSKRSLGNQPQHF.

CDR3 loop: CASSHGDRGLLNNYGYTF. The DNA for the CDR3 is TGTGCCAGCAGCCATGGGGACAGGGGGCTCCTAAATAACTATGGCTACACCTTC. This chain joins TRBV4-2 and TRBJ1-2; TRBD1 matches 12 bases. V was pared by 3 bases and J by 1 base, with 9 bases of the junction left unmatched. Germline V CDR1 and CDR2: LGHNA, YNFKEQ. The length of the CDR3 is 18 residues.

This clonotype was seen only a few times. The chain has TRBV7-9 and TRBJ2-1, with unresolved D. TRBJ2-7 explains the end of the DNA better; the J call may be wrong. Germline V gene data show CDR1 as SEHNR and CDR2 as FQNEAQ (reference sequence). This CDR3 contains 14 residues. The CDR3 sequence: CASSHQAETYEQYF. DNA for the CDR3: TGTGCCAGCAGCCATCAGGCGGAAACCTACGAGCAGTACTTC.

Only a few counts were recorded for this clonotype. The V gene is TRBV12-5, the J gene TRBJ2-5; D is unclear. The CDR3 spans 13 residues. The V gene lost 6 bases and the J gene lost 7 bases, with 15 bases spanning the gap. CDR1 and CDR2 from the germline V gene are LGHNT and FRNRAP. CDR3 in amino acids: CASGNLGVVTQYF. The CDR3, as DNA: TGTGCTAGTGGGAATCTTGGGGTCGTGACCCAGTACTTC.

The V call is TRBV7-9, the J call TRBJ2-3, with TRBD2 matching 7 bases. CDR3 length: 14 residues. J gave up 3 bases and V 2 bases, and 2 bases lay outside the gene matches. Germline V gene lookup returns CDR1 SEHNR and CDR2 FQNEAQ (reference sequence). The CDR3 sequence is CASSLILATDTQYF. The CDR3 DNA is TGTGCCAGCAGCTTAATACTAGCGACAGATACGCAGTATTTT.

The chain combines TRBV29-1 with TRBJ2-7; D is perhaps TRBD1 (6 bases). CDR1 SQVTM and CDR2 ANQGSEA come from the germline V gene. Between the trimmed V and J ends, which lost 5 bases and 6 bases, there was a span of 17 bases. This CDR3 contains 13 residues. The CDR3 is CSVCDRNGGEQYF. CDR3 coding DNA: TGCAGCGTTTGCGACAGGAATGGGGGCGAGCAGTACTTC.

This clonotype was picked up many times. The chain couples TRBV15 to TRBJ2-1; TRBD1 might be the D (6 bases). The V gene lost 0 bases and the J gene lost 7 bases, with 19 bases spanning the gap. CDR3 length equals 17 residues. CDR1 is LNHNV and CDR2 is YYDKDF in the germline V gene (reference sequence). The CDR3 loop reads CATSRDFDPPRGNEQFF. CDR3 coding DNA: TGTGCCACCAGCAGAGACTTCGACCCTCCGAGGGGGAATGAGCAGTTCTTC. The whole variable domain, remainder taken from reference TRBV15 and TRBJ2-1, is DAMVIQNPRYQVTQFGKPVTLSCSQTLNHNVMYWYQQKSSQAPKLLFHYYDKDFNNEADTPDNFQSRRPNTSFCFLDIRSPGLGDTAMYLCATSRDFDPPRGNEQFFGPGTRLTVL.

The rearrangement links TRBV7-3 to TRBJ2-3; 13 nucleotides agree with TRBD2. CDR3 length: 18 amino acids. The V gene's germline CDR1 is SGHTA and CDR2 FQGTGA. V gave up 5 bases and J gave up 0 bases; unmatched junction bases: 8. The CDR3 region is CASSPRTSGGWSTDTQYF. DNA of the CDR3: TGTGCCAGCAGCCCCCGGACTAGCGGGGGCTGGAGCACAGATACGCAGTATTTT.

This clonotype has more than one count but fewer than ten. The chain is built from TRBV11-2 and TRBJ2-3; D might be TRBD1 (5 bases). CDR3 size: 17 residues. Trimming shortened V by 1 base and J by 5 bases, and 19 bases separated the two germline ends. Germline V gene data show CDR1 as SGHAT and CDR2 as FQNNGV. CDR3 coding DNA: TGTGCCAGCAGCTTAGGAGTACCAGGTCCTAGGGGAGATACGCAGTATTTT. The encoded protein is CASSLGVPGPRGDTQYF. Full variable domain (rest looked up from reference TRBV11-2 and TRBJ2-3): EAGVAQSPRYKIIEKRQSVAFWCNPISGHATLYWYQQILGQGPKLLIQFQNNGVVDDSQLPKDRFSAERLKGVDSTLKIQPAKLEDSAVYLCASSLGVPGPRGDTQYFGPGTRLTVL.

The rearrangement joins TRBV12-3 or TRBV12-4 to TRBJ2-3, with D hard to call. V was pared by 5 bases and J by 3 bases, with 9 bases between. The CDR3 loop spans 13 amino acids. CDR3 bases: TGTGCCAGCAGTGGTAGAAGGACAGATACGCAGTATTTT. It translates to CASSGRRTDTQYF.